Below, 4 T cell receptor beta chains from the same sample are listed, as sequenced in a study of T cell repertoires in cytomegalovirus infection. A single record per CDR3 protein comes from TCRdb applying MiXCR to the reads. This table has fewer than 200,000 distinct CDR3 sequences, around 20% appearing once. Sample: PBMCs. These receptors were obtained from a human donor in good health (CMV status not recorded). Some clones in this sample may be carry-over from other donors' samples.

Only a few counts were recorded for this clonotype. The chain links TRBV20-1 to TRBJ1-5; the D is unclear. Germline assignment: CDR1 DFQATT and CDR2 SNEGSKA (reference sequence). The V end was cut by 3 bases, the J end by 1 base, with 13 bases between. This CDR3 comprises 15 residues. The CDR3 protein is CSASTGSLSNQPQHF. The DNA of the CDR3 is TGCAGTGCTAGTACGGGATCACTAAGCAATCAGCCCCAGCATTTT.

The V call is TRBV20-1, the J call TRBJ2-1; 13 positions agree with TRBD2. The CDR3 covers 14 residues. J was trimmed by 7 bases and V by 6 bases; bases with no gene match: 6. Germline lookup yields CDR1 DFQATT and CDR2 SNEGSKA (reference sequence). The CDR3 DNA reads TGCAGTGCGGCCGGACTAGCGGGAGTTAATGAGCAGTTCTTC. It specifies CSAAGLAGVNEQFF.

The table lists this clonotype with many counts. This chain links TRBV7-9 with TRBJ1-5, with D unclear. The CDR3 runs 12 residues. The germline gives CDR1 SEHNR, CDR2 FQNEAQ (reference sequence). The V gene lost 5 bases and the J gene lost 4 bases, with 6 bases spanning the gap. DNA of the CDR3: TGTGCCAGCAGCGGCGATAATCAGCCCCAGCATTTT. Translated: CASSGDNQPQHF. The full variable domain, in which reference TRBV7-9 and TRBJ1-5 provide the parts outside the CDR3, is DTGVSQNPRHKITKRGQNVTFRCDPISEHNRLYWYRQTLGQGPEFLTYFQNEAQLEKSRLLSDRFSAERPKGSFSTLEIQRTEQGDSAMYLCASSGDNQPQHFGDGTRLSIL.

This clonotype turned up a few times. The chain couples TRBV4-1 to TRBJ2-7; possibly TRBD1 for D (6 bases). Looked up from germline, CDR1 is MGHRA and CDR2 is YSYEKL. The CDR3 is 13 residues long. V was cut by 3 bases and J by 4 bases, with 10 bases left in between. The CDR3 sequence: CASSQGAGYEQYF. The CDR3 DNA sequence: TGCGCCAGCAGCCAGGGGGCTGGGTACGAGCAGTACTTC.